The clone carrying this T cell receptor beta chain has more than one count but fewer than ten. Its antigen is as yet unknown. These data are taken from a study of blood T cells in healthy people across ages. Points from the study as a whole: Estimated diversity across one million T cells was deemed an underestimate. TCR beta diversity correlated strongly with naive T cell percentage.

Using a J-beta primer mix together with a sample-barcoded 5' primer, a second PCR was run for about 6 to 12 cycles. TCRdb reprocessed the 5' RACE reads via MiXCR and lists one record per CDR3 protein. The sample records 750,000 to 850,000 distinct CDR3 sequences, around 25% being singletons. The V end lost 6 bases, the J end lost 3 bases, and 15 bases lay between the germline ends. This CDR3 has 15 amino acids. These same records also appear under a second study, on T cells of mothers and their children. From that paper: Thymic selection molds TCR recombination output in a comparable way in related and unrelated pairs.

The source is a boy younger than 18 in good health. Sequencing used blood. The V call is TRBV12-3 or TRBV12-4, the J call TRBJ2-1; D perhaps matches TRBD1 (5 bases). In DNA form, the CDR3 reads TGTGCCAGCAGGACGCAGGGCCCCCTCTACAATGAGCAGTTCTTC. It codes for CASRTQGPLYNEQFF.